This T cell receptor (beta chain) comes out of a study of cytomegalovirus exposure and HLA in healthy donors (dated 2017 in TCRdb). About the investigation overall: According to an earlier analysis of 587 of the donors, some 180 million T cells yielded over 90 million unique TCR beta sequences and 276 Gb of sequence data. An early release covering around 630 HLA-typed donors comprised about 300 gigabases of sequencing data and roughly 85 million unique TCR sequences. Of the 300 to 500 genotyped donors, over 80% were placed in the genetic ancestry cluster associated with self-reported Caucasian donors. The study was designed to test whether signatures of past pathogen exposure could be identified by cataloging public T cell receptors. The study profiled the T cell repertoires of about 640 subjects by immunosequencing and related them to cytomegalovirus serostatus. Besides the first cohort of approximately 670 subjects, a separate validation cohort made up of over a hundred different subjects was used. High-throughput TCR immunosequencing, statistical association of individual TCRs with disease status, and machine learning were combined to predict cytomegalovirus infection status. In a later analysis, previously published TCR beta repertoires from about 640 donors were re-analyzed and high-resolution HLA genotyping was added so that TCR occurrence patterns could be studied. Rather than using new phenotypic data, the later analysis identified candidate immune exposures from TCR beta sequences and from how often those sequences occurred across donors. An earlier analysis of more than 450 of the donors used high-throughput TCR beta sequencing to judge whether each TCR beta V gene segment behaved as functional or pseudogenic. Alongside the repertoire data, information on donor age, sex, ethnicity and CMV serostatus was compiled. A later genetic analysis took genome-wide SNP genotypes for about 65% of the roughly 670 donors and used that subset as a discovery cohort. All discovery cohort repertoires had been generated on a single sequencing platform. Both class I and class II loci were covered by HLA typing, at four-digit resolution. The number of typed donors differed by locus: roughly 620-630 for A, B, C, DRB1 and DQB1; 522 for DQA1; over 600 for DPA1; and roughly 470 for DPB1. Several DR-DQ haplotypes were treated as single units for association and clustering because of strong linkage in the cohort. Across roughly 420 genotyped donors of the cohort, an average of approximately 240,000 unique TCR beta nucleotide sequences per donor were sequenced, and approximately 19% of those sequences were non-productive.

Trimming accounts for 4 bases at V and 4 bases at J, while the number of junction bases matched to no gene is 7. From its cysteine to its phenylalanine, the CDR3 spans 15 amino acids. This entry keeps only the CDR3 DNA: 45 bases, framed from base 1. Reading the germline V gene gives CDR1 ENHRY and CDR2 SYGVKD. Receptors were amplified or captured by the immunoSEQ multiplex PCR assay. The multiplex PCR relied on a mix of 60 forward primers for TCR Vbeta segments and 13 reverse primers for TCR Jbeta segments. The CDR3 region of rearranged TCR beta genes was amplified from genomic DNA with a multiplex PCR assay. On the Illumina HiSeq System, the amplified TCR beta libraries were sequenced as 87-base-pair reads. In the paper's pipeline: In a later analysis, roughly 80 million unique TCR beta chains were counted across the roughly 610 repertoires, and roughly 10 million of these chains were shared by at least two donors. Raw reads were error-corrected and collapsed into unique sequences by a nearest-neighbor algorithm in which closely related sequences were merged to remove PCR and sequencing errors. To assign V, D and J gene segments, CDR3 sequences were aligned to IMGT reference sequences. For a sequence to be retained, a match of at least six nucleotides was required to both a V gene segment and a J gene segment. A rearrangement was called productive if the CDR3 had no stop codons and remained in frame with V and J, and every other rearrangement was called non-productive. CDR3 was defined by IMGT convention, running from the second conserved V-encoded cysteine to the conserved J-encoded phenylalanine. The earlier analysis of 450 to 750 of the donors excluded any sequence lacking an unambiguous match to a single V gene segment. In an earlier analysis of about 590 of the donors, a V segment was called functional when productive rearrangements were above 56.7%, and segregating when the standard deviation between donors exceeded 5%. To diagnose cytomegalovirus status from the catalog of TCR beta chain sequences, a statistical classification framework was built. V and J gene assignment, in a later analysis, came from comparing TCR nucleotide sequences with IMGT/GENE-DB human TR gene sequences. The TCRdist pipeline was used in a later analysis to assign CDR3 sequences and most-parsimonious VDJ recombination scenarios. In a later analysis, each TCR beta chain was defined by its CDR3 amino acid sequence together with its V-gene family, and reads lacking a unique V-gene family were excluded. To address suspected cross-contamination and a sequencing artifact, a later analysis removed approximately 590 highly shared, low-generation-probability nucleotide sequences. For each public chain, a later analysis derived a clonal expansion index from normalized ranks of inferred template counts within each repertoire. Generation probabilities in a later analysis came from a VDJ recombination model fitted to out-of-frame rearrangements, and those results were checked against IGoR. A later analysis scored TCR-TCR, TCR-HLA and TCR-CMV co-occurrence with hypergeometric tests, applying a repertoire-size bias correction to TCR pairs. In a later analysis, false discovery rates were estimated by permuting HLA or CMV assignments 20 times. A later analysis grouped co-occurring TCRs with DBSCAN, adding TCRdist sequence similarity when clustering within HLA-allele-positive subsets. Co-occurrence clustering excluded repertoires with fewer than 30,000 or more than 120,000 public chains, plus five with anomalous nucleotide sharing. TCRdb holds this immuneACCESS table with in-frame rearrangements only. Some clones are missing; in checked studies, unresolved V genes explain under half, and the rest has no known cause. V and J calls and clone size are those listed in that table; D and trimming were worked out from the DNA. The sample table lists approximately 120,000 clones, more than 60% of them with a count of one. The leading ten clones occupy 9% to 9.5% of the sample.

General conclusions and limits of the study: A later analysis associated about 17,000 TCR beta sequences with specific HLA alleles at a false discovery rate of 0.05. CMV serostatus was the only immune exposure information available for the cohort. The sequencing pipeline was judged likely to have produced a cluster of highly shared sequence variants as a technical artifact. A later analysis found that HLA-associated TCR beta chains were more clonally expanded and had lower generation probabilities than equally common non-associated chains. A later analysis found that TCR association rates varied across HLA loci, with DRB1 alleles showing the most associated TCRs and HLA-C alleles the fewest. This cohort had only TCR beta chains sequenced, and the lack of alpha or paired-chain data limited which features could be detected. Compared with the roughly 670-donor mean, donors in an Asian-associated ancestry cluster had fewer N-insertions in productive TCRs, according to a later genetic analysis. Presence/absence analyses assumed roughly uniform sequencing depth across donors, an assumption that may not hold. In the study, some 160 TCR beta chains were listed as associated with cytomegalovirus. Assigning TCR associations to individual alleles was difficult when HLA alleles, especially DR and DQ, strongly co-occurred. A further reported finding was that TCR beta sequences accurately predicted the HLA-A and HLA-B alleles for most subjects in the first cohort. Across donors, most TCR sequences were observed very rarely, whereas some public TCRs were present in many individuals. In a later analysis, several top co-occurrence clusters were reported to appear linked to parvovirus B19, influenza, CMV and Epstein-Barr virus. HLA typing was unavailable for some donors at each locus, so association tests used only the typed subset. An association between a missense DCLRE1C variant and V-gene and J-gene trimming of TCR beta chains was found in a later genetic analysis and replicated in an independent cohort. According to the authors, the approach could potentially be generalized to other disease states and immunological phenotypes. Three of the identified cytomegalovirus-associated TCR beta chains were confirmed in vitro to be specific for cytomegalovirus antigens. Approximately 18 rarely observed V segments, including chromosome 9 orphons, were excluded from the earlier analysis of some 590 of the donors because counts were too low. In an earlier analysis of some 500 of the donors, most TCR beta V segments appeared in productive rearrangements about 90% or about 30% of the time, broadly matching IMGT annotations. Because the 87-base-pair reads could not distinguish some IMGT-functional V segments, including TRBV6-2 and TRBV6-3, those segments were excluded. Correlated functional status among segregating V segments might be attributable to linkage disequilibrium, but an unknown experimental factor could not be ruled out. In a later analysis, most CMV-associated TCR beta chains were found to appear HLA-restricted, with HLA associations seemingly driven largely by CMV exposure. The classifier was reported to diagnose cytomegalovirus status with high specificity and sensitivity in both the original and validation cohorts.

Worth noting for this clone: Its specific antigen is unknown. No base qualities exist here, and no much larger clone lies one base off it.

The cohort was made up of around 720 healthy bone marrow donors. At the time of sampling, every cohort member was nominally healthy, though immune exposures that went unrecorded were likely present. The donor was CMV seropositive and was included in the group of 250 to 300 seropositive cohort members. Every donor gave a peripheral blood sample, and the peripheral blood mononuclear cells from that sample were used for TCR beta sequencing. The Qiagen DNeasy Blood Extraction Kit was used to extract genomic DNA from the blood cell samples. This receptor was obtained from a woman aged 45-65 years in good health and CMV-seropositive. The V and J genes are TRBV10-3 and TRBJ1-1; a stretch of 9 junction bases matches TRBD1. Sequencing was carried out using PBMCs. The CDR3 loop reads CAISGAPGQGTEAFF. The DNA reads TGTGCCATCAGTGGGGCACCGGGACAGGGCACTGAAGCTTTCTTT.